The following is a T cell receptor (beta chain) sequence with its context. Its antigen is not identified. TCR sequencing used cDNA made by reverse transcription of extracted RNA. TCRdb's copy holds only in-frame clones and misses some; the assay was immunoSEQ multiplex PCR. The sample consists of about 210,000 clones, under 75% of them appearing once. This CDR3 is built from 18 residues. V lost 3 bases to trimming and J lost 1 base, with 17 bases between them. Germline-derived CDR1 and CDR2 are SGHDT and YYEEEE. The sample comes from a study of CD8+ T cells in alopecia areata. Overall study: Those patients who were treated received oral tofacitinib, which was given at 5 to 10 mg twice daily for moderate-to-severe alopecia areata. Regarding the study as a whole: In scalp, tofacitinib significantly decreased clonality and expanded CD8+ clones among the top 100.

The treatment: oral pan-JAK inhibitor, 5-10 mg twice daily. The origin of this receptor is a human donor with alopecia areata. This chain uses TRBV5-6 with TRBJ2-6; possible D gene TRBD1, 7 bases. Sequences were derived from CD4+ T cells sorted from blood, sampled at week 4, from a patient treated with tofacitinib. The CDR3 DNA is TGTGCCAGCAGCTCAGGGGGGAGGACTTGGTCTGGGGCCAACGTCCTGACTTTC. Encoded protein: CASSSGGRTWSGANVLTF.